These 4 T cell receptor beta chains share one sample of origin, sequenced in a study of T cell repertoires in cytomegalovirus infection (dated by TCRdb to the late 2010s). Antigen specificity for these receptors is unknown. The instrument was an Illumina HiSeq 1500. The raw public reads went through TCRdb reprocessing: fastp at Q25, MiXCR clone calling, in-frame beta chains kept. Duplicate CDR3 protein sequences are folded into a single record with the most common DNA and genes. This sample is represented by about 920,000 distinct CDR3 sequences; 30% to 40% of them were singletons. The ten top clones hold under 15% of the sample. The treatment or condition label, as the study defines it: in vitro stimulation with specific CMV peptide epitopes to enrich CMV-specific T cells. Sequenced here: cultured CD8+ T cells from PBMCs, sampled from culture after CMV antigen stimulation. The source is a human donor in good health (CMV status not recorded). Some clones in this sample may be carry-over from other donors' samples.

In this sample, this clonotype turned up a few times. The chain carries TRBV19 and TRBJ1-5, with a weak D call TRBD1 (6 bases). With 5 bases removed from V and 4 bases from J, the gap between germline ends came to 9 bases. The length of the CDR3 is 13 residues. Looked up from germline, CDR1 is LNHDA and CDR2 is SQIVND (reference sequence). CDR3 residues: CASSGGLNQPQHF. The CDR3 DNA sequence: TGTGCCAGTAGTGGGGGGCTGAATCAGCCCCAGCATTTT.

The chain's CDR3 is CASSYSVLGVEELFF. The CDR3 DNA follows: TGTGCCAGCAGTTACTCTGTTTTGGGGGTGGAGGAGCTGTTTTTT. The gene calls are TRBV6-5 and TRBJ2-2, with D perhaps assigned TRBD1 or TRBD2 (5 bases each). This CDR3 is built from 15 residues. V gave up 0 bases and J gave up 10 bases, with 15 bases separating them. Germline V gene sequence: CDR1 MNHEY, CDR2 SVGAGI.

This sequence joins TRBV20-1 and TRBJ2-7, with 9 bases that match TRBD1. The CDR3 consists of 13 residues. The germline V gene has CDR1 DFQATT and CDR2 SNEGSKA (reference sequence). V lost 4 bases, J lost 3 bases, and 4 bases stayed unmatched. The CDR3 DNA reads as TGCAGTGCTAACCGGGACAGGGACTACGAGCAGTACTTC. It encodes CSANRDRDYEQYF.

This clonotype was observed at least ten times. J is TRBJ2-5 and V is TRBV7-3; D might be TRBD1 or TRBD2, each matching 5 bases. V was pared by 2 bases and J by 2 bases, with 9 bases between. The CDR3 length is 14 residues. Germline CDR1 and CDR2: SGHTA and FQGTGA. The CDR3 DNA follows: TGTGCCAGCAGCTTACTTGGGGGACAAGAGACCCAGTACTTC. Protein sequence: CASSLLGGQETQYF.